These T cell receptor beta chains were read from a single sample in a study of blood T cell repertoires in COVID-19. Profiling relied on immunoSEQ multiplex PCR, and the TCRdb table lists in-frame clones only, not all of them. The sample carries tens of thousands of clones, 82% recorded once. Sample: peripheral blood. The receptors derive from a man aged 80 or over with COVID-19, enrolled during active disease. Each CDR3 is given with its conserved first and last residue. Each record gives: J gene, clone size, V gene, CDR3 protein. The size field is filled for only some rows; it gives once, few, many or a size class.

j_gene: TRBJ1-2
abundance: few
v_gene: TRBV19
CDR3aa: CASSEQGSYGYTF

j_gene: TRBJ2-5
abundance: .
v_gene: TRBV25-1
CDR3aa: CASSAVPGQGFQETQYF

j_gene: TRBJ2-1
abundance: .
v_gene: TRBV7-2
CDR3aa: CASSPRVAGPNEQFF

j_gene: TRBJ1-1
abundance: once
v_gene: TRBV6-5
CDR3aa: CASSPLAGRTEAFF

j_gene: TRBJ1-1
abundance: .
v_gene: TRBV5-1
CDR3aa: CASAVDGHQAFF

j_gene: TRBJ2-1
abundance: .
v_gene: TRBV7-2
CDR3aa: CASSLASALSGYNEQFF

j_gene: TRBJ1-2
abundance: .
v_gene: TRBV3-1/TRBV3-2
CDR3aa: CASSRRSGVDGYTF

j_gene: TRBJ2-7
abundance: .
v_gene: TRBV5-5
CDR3aa: CASSLNLQVRQYF

j_gene: TRBJ1-1
abundance: .
v_gene: TRBV4-1
CDR3aa: CASTLNKGNAEAFF

j_gene: TRBJ1-1
abundance: .
v_gene: TRBV11-2
CDR3aa: CASSSVSGSTEAFF

j_gene: TRBJ2-2
abundance: .
v_gene: TRBV4-3
CDR3aa: CASSLDREIPTGELFF

j_gene: TRBJ1-1
abundance: few
v_gene: TRBV18
CDR3aa: CASSPQTGGTEAFF